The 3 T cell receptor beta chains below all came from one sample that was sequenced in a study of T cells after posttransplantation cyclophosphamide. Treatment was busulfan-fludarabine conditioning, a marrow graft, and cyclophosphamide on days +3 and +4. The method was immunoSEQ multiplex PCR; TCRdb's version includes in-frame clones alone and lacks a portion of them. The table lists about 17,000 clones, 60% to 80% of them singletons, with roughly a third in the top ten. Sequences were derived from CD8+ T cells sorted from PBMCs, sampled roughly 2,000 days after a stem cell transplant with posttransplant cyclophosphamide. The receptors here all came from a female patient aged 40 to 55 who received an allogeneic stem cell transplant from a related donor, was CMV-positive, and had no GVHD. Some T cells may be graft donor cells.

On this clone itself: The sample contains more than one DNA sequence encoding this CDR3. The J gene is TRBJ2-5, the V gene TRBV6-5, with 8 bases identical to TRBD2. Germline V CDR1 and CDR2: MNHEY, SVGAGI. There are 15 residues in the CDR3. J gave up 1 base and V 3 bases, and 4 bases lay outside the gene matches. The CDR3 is CASSYIGGAQETQYF. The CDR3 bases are TGTGCCAGCAGTTATATCGGGGGGGCCCAAGAGACCCAGTACTTC.

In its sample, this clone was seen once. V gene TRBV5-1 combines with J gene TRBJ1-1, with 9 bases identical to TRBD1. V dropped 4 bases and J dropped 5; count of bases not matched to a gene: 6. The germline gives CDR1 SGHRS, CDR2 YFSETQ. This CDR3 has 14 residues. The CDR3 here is CASSMGQGNTEAFF. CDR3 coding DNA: TGCGCCAGCAGCATGGGACAGGGAAATACTGAAGCTTTCTTT.

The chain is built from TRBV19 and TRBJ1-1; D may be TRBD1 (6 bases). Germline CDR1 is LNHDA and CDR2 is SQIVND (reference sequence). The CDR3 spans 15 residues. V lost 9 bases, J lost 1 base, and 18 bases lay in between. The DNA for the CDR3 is TGTGCCAGCCAACCCGACAGGTGGGGGAACACTGAAGCTTTCTTT. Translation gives CASQPDRWGNTEAFF.